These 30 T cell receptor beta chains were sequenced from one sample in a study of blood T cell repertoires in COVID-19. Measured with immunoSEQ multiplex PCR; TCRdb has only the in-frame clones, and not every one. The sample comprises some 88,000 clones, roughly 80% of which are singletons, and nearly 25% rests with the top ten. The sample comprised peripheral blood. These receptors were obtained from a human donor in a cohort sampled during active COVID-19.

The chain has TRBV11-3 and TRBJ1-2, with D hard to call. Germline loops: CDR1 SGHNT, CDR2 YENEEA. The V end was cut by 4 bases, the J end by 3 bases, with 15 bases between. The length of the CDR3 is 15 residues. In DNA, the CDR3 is TGTGCCAGCAGCTCCCGGAGGGAGTCAGACTATGGCTACACCTTC. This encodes CASSSRRESDYGYTF.

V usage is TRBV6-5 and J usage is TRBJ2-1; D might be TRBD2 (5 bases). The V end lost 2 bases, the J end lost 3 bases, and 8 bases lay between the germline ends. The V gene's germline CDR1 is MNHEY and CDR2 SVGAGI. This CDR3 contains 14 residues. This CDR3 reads CASSYTRGYNEQFF. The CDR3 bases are TGTGCCAGCAGTTACACCCGGGGCTACAATGAGCAGTTCTTC.

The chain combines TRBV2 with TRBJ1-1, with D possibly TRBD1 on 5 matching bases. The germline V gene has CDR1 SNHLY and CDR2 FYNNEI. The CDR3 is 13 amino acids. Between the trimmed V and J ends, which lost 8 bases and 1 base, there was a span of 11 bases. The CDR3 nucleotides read TGTGCCAGCGGTAACAGGCGGAACACTGAAGCTTTCTTT. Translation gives CASGNRRNTEAFF. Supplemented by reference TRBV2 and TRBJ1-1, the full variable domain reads EPEVTQTPSHQVTQMGQEVILRCVPISNHLYFYWYRQILGQKVEFLVSFYNNEISEKSEIFDDQFSVERPDGSNFTLKIRSTKLEDSAMYFCASGNRRNTEAFFGQGTRLTVV.

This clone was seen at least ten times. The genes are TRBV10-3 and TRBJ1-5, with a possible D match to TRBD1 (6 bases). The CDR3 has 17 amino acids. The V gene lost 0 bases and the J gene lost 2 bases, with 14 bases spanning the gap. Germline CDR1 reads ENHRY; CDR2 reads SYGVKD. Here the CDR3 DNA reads TGTGCCATCAGTGAGTCGTCCCGGGGGGGCGGCAATCAGCCCCAGCATTTT. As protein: CAISESSRGGGNQPQHF.

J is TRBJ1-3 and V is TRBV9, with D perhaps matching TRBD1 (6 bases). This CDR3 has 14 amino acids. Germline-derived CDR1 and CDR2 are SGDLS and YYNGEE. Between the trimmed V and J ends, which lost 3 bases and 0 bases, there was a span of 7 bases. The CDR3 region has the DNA TGTGCCAGCAGCGAACAGGGCTCTGGAAACACCATATATTTT. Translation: CASSEQGSGNTIYF.

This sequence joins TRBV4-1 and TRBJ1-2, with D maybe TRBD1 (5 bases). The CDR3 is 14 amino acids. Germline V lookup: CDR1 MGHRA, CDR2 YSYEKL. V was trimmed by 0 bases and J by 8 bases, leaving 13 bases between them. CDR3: CASSQDGGGYGYTF. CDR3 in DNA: TGCGCCAGCAGCCAAGACGGGGGGGGATACGGCTACACCTTC.

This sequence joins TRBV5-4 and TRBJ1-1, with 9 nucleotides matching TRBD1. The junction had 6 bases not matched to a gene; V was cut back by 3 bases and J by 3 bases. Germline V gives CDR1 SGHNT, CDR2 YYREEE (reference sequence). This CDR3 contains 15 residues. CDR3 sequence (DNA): TGTGCCAGCAGCTCCCAGGACAGGGGTGACACTGAAGCTTTCTTT. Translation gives CASSSQDRGDTEAFF.

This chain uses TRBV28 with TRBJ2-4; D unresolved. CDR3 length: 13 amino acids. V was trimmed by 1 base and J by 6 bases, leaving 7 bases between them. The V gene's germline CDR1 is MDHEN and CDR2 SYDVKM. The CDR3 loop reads CASSLSVINIQYF. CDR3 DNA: TGTGCCAGCAGTTTATCAGTTATAAACATTCAGTACTTC.

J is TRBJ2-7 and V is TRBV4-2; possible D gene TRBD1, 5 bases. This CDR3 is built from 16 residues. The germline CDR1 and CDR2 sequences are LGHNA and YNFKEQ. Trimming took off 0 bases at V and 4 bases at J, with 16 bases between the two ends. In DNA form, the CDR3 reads TGTGCCAGCAGCCAAGATTCGGCGGCTCAGGGATACGAGCAGTACTTC. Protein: CASSQDSAAQGYEQYF.

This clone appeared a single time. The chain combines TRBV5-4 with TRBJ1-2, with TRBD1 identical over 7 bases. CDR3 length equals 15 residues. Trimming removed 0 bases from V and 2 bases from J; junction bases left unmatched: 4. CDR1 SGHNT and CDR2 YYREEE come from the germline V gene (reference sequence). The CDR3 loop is CASSLVGQINYGYTF. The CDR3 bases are TGTGCCAGCAGCTTGGTGGGACAGATCAACTATGGCTACACCTTC.

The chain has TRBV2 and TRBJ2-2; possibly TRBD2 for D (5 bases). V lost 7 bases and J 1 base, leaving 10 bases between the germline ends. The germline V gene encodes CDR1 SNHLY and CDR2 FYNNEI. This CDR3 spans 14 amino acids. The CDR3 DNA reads TGTGCCAGCAAGGCTAGCCAGAACACCGGGGAGCTGTTTTTT. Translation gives CASKASQNTGELFF.

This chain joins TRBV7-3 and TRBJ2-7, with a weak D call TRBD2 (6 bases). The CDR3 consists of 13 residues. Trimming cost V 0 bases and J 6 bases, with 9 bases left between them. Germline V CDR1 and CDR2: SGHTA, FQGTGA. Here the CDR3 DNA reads TGTGCCAGCAGCTTAACGTTCGGGGGCGAGCAGTACTTC. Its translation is CASSLTFGGEQYF.

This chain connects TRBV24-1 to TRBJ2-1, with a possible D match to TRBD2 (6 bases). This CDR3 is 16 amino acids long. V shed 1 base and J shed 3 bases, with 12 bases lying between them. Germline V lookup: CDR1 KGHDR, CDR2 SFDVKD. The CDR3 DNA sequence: TGTGCCACCAGTGATTTAGAGTTCGGGGGCTACAATGAGCAGTTCTTC. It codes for CATSDLEFGGYNEQFF.

The CDR3 protein is CASSLSSQSVEQFF. For the CDR3, the DNA is TGTGCCAGCAGCTTAAGCTCTCAATCCGTCGAGCAGTTCTTC. The rearrangement joins TRBV7-8 to TRBJ2-1, with no clear D. This CDR3 is 14 amino acids long. Trimming stripped 2 bases from V and 10 bases from J, with 15 bases between. Germline CDR1 reads SGHVS; CDR2 reads FQNEAQ. Drawing the rest from reference TRBV7-8 and TRBJ2-1, the complete variable domain is GAGVSQSPRYKVAKRGQDVALRCDPISGHVSLFWYQQALGQGPEFLTYFQNEAQLDKSGLPSDRFFAERPEGSVSTLKIQRTQQEDSAVYLCASSLSSQSVEQFFGPGTRLTVL.

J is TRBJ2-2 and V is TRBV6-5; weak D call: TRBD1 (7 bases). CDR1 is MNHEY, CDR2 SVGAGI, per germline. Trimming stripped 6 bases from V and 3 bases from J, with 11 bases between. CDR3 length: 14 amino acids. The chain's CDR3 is CASSRGAYTGELFF. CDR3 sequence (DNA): TGTGCCAGCAGCAGGGGGGCGTACACCGGGGAGCTGTTTTTT.

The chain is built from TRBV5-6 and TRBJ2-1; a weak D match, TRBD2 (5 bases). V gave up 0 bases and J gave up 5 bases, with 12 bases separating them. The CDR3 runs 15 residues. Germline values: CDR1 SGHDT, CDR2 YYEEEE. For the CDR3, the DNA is TGTGCCAGCAGCTTGGGAGAGGGCTTCGACAATGAGCAGTTCTTC. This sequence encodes CASSLGEGFDNEQFF. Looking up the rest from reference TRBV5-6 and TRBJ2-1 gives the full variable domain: DAGVTQSPTHLIKTRGQQVTLRCSPKSGHDTVSWYQQALGQGPQFIFQYYEEEERQRGNFPDRFSGHQFPNYSSELNVNALLLGDSALYLCASSLGEGFDNEQFFGPGTRLTVL.

CDR3 amino acids: CASSATILYNEQFF. CDR3 bases: TGTGCCAGTAGTGCCACTATCCTCTACAATGAGCAGTTCTTC. The chain combines TRBV19 with TRBJ2-1; D is unresolved. The CDR3 has 14 amino acids. V lost 5 bases and J 3 bases, leaving 11 bases between the germline ends. Germline values: CDR1 LNHDA, CDR2 SQIVND (reference sequence).

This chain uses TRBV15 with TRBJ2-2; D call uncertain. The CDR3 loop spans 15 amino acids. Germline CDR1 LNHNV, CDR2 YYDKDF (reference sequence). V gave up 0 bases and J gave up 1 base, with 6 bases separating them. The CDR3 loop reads CATSRDSRNTGELFF. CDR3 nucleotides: TGTGCCACCAGCAGAGATTCCCGGAACACCGGGGAGCTGTTTTTT.

The DNA for the CDR3 is TGTGCCAGCAGCTTTTCCCGCCGGGTGGGTGAGCAGTTCTTC. It yields the protein CASSFSRRVGEQFF. The chain uses TRBV7-8 and TRBJ2-1; unclear D gene. The V and J ends lost 3 bases and 9 bases respectively, with 15 bases between them. CDR1 and CDR2 from the germline V gene are SGHVS and FQNEAQ. The CDR3 is made up of 14 amino acids.

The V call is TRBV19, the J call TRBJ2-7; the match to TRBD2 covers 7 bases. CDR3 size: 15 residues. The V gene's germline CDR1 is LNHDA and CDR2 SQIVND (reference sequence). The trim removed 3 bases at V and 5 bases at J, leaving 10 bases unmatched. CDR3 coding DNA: TGTGCCAGTAGTATCTCTGCGGGAGCGCGGAACGAGCAGTACTTC. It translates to CASSISAGARNEQYF.

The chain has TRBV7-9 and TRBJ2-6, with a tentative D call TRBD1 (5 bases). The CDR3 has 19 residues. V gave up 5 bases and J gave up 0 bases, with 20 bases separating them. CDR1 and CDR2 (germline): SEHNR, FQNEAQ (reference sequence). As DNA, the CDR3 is TGTGCCAGCAGCCGGCCGTTAGGGGCTTTCGCCTCTGGGGCCAACGTCCTGACTTTC. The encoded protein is CASSRPLGAFASGANVLTF.

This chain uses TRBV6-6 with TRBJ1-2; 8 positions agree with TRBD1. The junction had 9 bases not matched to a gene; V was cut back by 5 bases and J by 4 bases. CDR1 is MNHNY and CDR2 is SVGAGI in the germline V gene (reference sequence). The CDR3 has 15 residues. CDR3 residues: CASSHPTGELYGYTF. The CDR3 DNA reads TGTGCCAGCAGTCACCCGACAGGGGAACTCTATGGCTACACCTTC.

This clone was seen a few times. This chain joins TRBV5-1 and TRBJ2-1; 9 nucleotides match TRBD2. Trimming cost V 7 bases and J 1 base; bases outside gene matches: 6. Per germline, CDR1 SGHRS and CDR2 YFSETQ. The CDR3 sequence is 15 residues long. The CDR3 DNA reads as TGCGCCAGCGGTCCAGCGGGAGGATCCTACAATGAGCAGTTCTTC. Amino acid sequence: CASGPAGGSYNEQFF. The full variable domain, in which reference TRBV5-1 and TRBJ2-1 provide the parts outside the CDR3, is KAGVTQTPRYLIKTRGQQVTLSCSPISGHRSVSWYQQTPGQGLQFLFEYFSETQRNKGNFPGRFSGRQFSNSRSEMNVSTLELGDSALYLCASGPAGGSYNEQFFGPGTRLTVL.

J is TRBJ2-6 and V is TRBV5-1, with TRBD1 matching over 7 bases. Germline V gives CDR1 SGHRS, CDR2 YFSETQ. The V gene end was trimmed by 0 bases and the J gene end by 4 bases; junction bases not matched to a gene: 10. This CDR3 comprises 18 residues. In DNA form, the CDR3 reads TGCGCCAGCAGCTTGGCCCAGGGGGTTATAGGAGGGGCCAACGTCCTGACTTTC. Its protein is CASSLAQGVIGGANVLTF.

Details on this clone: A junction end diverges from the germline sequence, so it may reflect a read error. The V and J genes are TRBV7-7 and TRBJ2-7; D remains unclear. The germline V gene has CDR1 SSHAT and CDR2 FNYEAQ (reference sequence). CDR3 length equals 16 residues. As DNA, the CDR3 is TGTGCTAGCAGCTTAGAAACAGCCCTTCCAACCTACGAGCAGTACTTC. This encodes CASSLETALPTYEQYF. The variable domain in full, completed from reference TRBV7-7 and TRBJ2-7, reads GAGVSQSPRYKVTKRGQDVTLRCDPISSHATLYWYQQALGQGPEFLTYFNYEAQPDKSGLPSDRFSAERPEGSISTLTIQRTEQRDSAMYRCASSLETALPTYEQYFGPGTRLTVT.

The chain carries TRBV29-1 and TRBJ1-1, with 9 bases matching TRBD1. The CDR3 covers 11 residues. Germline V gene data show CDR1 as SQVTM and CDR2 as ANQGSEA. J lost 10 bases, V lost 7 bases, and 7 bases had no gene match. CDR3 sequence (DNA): TGCAGCGGAGAACAGGGGGCTACAGCTTTCTTT. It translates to CSGEQGATAFF.

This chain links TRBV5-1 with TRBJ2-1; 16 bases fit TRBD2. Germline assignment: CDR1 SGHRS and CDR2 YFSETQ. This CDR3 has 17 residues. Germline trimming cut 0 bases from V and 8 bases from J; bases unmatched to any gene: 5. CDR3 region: CASSLVTGTSGRDEQFF. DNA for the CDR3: TGCGCCAGCAGCTTGGTTACCGGGACTAGCGGGAGGGATGAGCAGTTCTTC.

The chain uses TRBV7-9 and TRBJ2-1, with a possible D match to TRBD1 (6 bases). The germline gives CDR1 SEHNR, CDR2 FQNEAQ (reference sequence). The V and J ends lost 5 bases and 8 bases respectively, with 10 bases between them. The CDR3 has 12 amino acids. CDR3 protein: CASSQEGDEQFF. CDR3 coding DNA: TGTGCCAGCAGCCAAGAGGGGGATGAGCAGTTCTTC.

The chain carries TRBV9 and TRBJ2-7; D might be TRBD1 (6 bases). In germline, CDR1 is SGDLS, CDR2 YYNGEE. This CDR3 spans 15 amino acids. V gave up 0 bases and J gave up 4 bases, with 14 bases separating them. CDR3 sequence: CASSVAPGDGYEQYF. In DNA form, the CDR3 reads TGTGCCAGCAGCGTAGCTCCAGGGGATGGGTACGAGCAGTACTTC.

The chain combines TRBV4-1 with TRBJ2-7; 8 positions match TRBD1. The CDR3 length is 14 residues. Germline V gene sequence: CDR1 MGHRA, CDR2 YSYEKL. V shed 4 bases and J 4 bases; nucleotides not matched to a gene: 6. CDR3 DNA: TGCGCCAGCAGCCTAAGGACAGGGAGGTACGAGCAGTACTTC. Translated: CASSLRTGRYEQYF.